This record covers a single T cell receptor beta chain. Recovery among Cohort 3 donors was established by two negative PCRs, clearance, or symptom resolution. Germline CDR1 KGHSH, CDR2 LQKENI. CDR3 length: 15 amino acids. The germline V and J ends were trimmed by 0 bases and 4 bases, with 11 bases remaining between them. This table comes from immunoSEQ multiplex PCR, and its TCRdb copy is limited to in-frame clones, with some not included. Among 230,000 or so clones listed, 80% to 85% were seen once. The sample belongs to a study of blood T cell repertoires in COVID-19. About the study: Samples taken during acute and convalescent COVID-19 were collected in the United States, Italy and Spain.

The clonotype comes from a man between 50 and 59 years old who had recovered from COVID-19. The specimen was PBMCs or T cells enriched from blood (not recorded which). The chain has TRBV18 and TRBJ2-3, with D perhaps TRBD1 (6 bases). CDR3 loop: CASSPPSQGSDTQYF. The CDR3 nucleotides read TGTGCCAGCTCACCACCGTCCCAGGGGTCAGATACGCAGTATTTT.